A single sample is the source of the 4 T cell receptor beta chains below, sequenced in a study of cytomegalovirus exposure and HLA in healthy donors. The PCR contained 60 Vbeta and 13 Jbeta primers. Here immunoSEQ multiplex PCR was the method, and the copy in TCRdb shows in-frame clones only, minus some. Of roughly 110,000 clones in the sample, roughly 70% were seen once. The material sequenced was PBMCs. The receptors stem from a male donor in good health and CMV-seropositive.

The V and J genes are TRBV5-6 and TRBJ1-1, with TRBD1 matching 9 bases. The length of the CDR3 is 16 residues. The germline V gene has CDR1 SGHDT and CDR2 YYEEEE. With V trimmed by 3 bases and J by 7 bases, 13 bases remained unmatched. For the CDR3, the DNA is TGTGCCAGCAGCTCCGCCCGGGACAGGGATCGTAGTGAAGCTTTCTTT. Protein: CASSSARDRDRSEAFF.

The CDR3 DNA is TGTGCCATCAGTGACAGGGGGAACACTGAAGCTTTCTTT. It yields the protein CAISDRGNTEAFF. The V and J genes are TRBV10-3 and TRBJ1-1; a possible D gene is TRBD1 (6 bases). Trimming took off 3 bases at V and 1 base at J, with 6 bases between the two ends. This CDR3 region has 13 residues. Germline V CDR1 and CDR2: ENHRY, SYGVKD.

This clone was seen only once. The CDR3 nucleotides are TGTGCCAGCAGCCAGTCGACAGGGAACACTGAAGCTTTCTTT. This gives the protein CASSQSTGNTEAFF. V and J are TRBV7-9 and TRBJ1-1, with D possibly being TRBD1 (6 bases). The CDR3 runs 14 residues. Looked up from germline, CDR1 is SEHNR and CDR2 is FQNEAQ (reference sequence). V was trimmed by 5 bases and J by 1 base, leaving 11 bases between them.

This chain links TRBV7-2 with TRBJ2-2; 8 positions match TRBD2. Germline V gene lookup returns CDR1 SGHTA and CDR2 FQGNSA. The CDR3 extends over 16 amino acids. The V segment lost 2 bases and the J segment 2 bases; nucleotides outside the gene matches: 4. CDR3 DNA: TGTGCCAGCAGCTTAAGTAGCGGGGATAACACCGGGGAGCTGTTTTTT. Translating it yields CASSLSSGDNTGELFF. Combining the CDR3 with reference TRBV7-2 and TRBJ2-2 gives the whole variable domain GAGVSQSPSNKVTEKGKDVELRCDPISGHTALYWYRQSLGQGLEFLIYFQGNSAPDKSGLPSDRFSAERTGGSVSTLTIQRTQQEDSAVYLCASSLSSGDNTGELFFGEGSRLTVL.